These 27 T cell receptor beta chains were all obtained from the same sample, sequenced in a study of early T cells in non-severe SARS-CoV-2 infection. MiXCR, applied by TCRdb to the 5' RACE reads, yields one record per CDR3 protein. The sample records about 33,000 distinct CDR3 sequences, roughly 5% being singletons. Sequenced sample: whole blood. These receptor sequences come from an adult who was a healthcare worker with PCR-confirmed SARS-CoV-2 infection or an uninfected control (not recorded which).

The chain couples TRBV29-1 to TRBJ2-7; 8 nucleotides match TRBD2. The CDR3 has 15 residues. Per germline, CDR1 SQVTM and CDR2 ANQGSEA. J lost 2 bases, V lost 4 bases, and 10 bases had no gene match. The CDR3 here is CSVGAYSGIPYEQYF. CDR3 sequence (DNA): TGCAGCGTTGGGGCCTATAGCGGGATCCCCTACGAGCAGTACTTC.

This clonotype has at least ten counts. V is TRBV28 and J is TRBJ2-1, with TRBD1 matching 9 bases. CDR1 is MDHEN and CDR2 is SYDVKM in the germline V gene. Germline trimming cut 8 bases from V and 7 bases from J; bases unmatched to any gene: 9. The CDR3 totals 14 residues. This chain's CDR3 is CASLLGTGRNEQFF. DNA for the CDR3: TGTGCCAGCCTCCTGGGGACAGGGAGGAATGAGCAGTTCTTC.

This clonotype was observed a single time. The chain has TRBV29-1 and TRBJ2-1, with D possibly TRBD1 on 5 matching bases. Germline CDR1 is SQVTM and CDR2 is ANQGSEA. Trimming removed 7 bases from V and 11 bases from J, with 21 bases in between. There are 13 residues in the CDR3. This chain's CDR3 is CSADPSPGQKQFF. DNA for the CDR3: TGCAGCGCTGACCCATCCCCAGGGCAGAAGCAGTTCTTC.

The V call is TRBV12-5, the J call TRBJ2-1; 10 nucleotides line up with TRBD2. Germline V lookup: CDR1 LGHNT, CDR2 FRNRAP. The J segment lost 15 bases and the V segment lost 5 bases, leaving 16 bases of the junction unmatched. This CDR3 is built from 15 residues. The CDR3 region is CASGASGAGGLTGFF. The CDR3 bases are TGTGCTAGTGGTGCCTCCGGAGCGGGAGGGCTCACTGGGTTCTTC.

V is TRBV10-3 and J is TRBJ1-1; D not resolved. The CDR3 extends over 13 amino acids. Germline loops: CDR1 ENHRY, CDR2 SYGVKD. Between the trimmed V and J ends, which lost 4 bases and 2 bases, there was a span of 8 bases. In nucleotides, the CDR3 is TGTGCCATCAGTGTTACAGCTAACACTGAAGCTTTCTTT. Protein: CAISVTANTEAFF.

The chain recombines TRBV6-2 or TRBV6-3 with TRBJ2-5; TRBD2 agrees at 9 bases. Germline lookup yields CDR1 MNHEY and CDR2 SVGEGT. V dropped 6 bases and J dropped 14; count of bases not matched to a gene: 10. This CDR3 contains 12 residues. In DNA form, the CDR3 reads TGTGCCAGCAGGCCCACCGGGACTAGCCTATACTTC. It codes for CASRPTGTSLYF.

The V gene is TRBV7-2, the J gene TRBJ2-6; TRBD2 agrees at 7 bases. CDR3 size: 16 residues. Germline lookup yields CDR1 SGHTA and CDR2 FQGNSA. V dropped 1 base and J dropped 2; count of bases not matched to a gene: 2. CDR3 region: CASSLVTSAGANVLTF. The CDR3 DNA follows: TGTGCCAGCAGCTTAGTTACTAGCGCTGGGGCCAACGTCCTGACTTTC.

This clonotype was detected many times. The chain has TRBV19 and TRBJ1-4; 10 nucleotides line up with TRBD1. V shed 7 bases, J shed 7 bases, and the junction held 3 bases outside the gene matches. This CDR3 is 13 amino acids long. Germline V lookup: CDR1 LNHDA, CDR2 SQIVND (reference sequence). CDR3 region: CASTRDRGEKLFF. CDR3 DNA: TGTGCCAGTACCCGGGACAGGGGTGAAAAACTGTTTTTT.

This clonotype showed up many times. The CDR3 sequence is CAIGRRGQGTDTQYF. The CDR3 DNA sequence: TGTGCCATCGGTAGACGGGGACAGGGGACAGATACGCAGTATTTT. The chain employs TRBV10-3 and TRBJ2-3, with TRBD1 matching 10 bases. J lost 3 bases, V lost 8 bases, and 8 bases had no gene match. This CDR3 spans 15 amino acids. Germline V gives CDR1 ENHRY, CDR2 SYGVKD.

A few counts support this clonotype. The gene calls are TRBV2 and TRBJ1-5; TRBD1 might be the D (6 bases). This CDR3 spans 18 amino acids. The germline V gene has CDR1 SNHLY and CDR2 FYNNEI. Trimming removed 1 base at V and 9 bases at J, with 25 bases between. The CDR3 DNA follows: TGTGCCAGCAGTGAAGGTGAGACAGGAATAGGTTCGCAACGGCCCCAGCATTTT. As protein: CASSEGETGIGSQRPQHF.

The chain combines TRBV27 with TRBJ2-7; 9 bases fit TRBD1. CDR3 length: 14 amino acids. J was trimmed by 9 bases and V by 6 bases; bases with no gene match: 12. The germline V gene encodes CDR1 MNHEY and CDR2 SMNVEV (reference sequence). CDR3 amino acids: CASSWGTGRDGQYF. Written as DNA, the CDR3 is TGTGCCAGCAGCTGGGGGACAGGGAGGGACGGGCAGTACTTC.

This clonotype was counted at least ten times. The gene calls are TRBV7-9 and TRBJ1-2; 7 bases are shared with TRBD1. Germline-derived CDR1 and CDR2 are SEHNR and FQNEAQ (reference sequence). V lost 6 bases to trimming and J lost 4 bases; unmatched junction nucleotides: 8. The CDR3 spans 14 residues. CDR3 DNA sequence: TGTGCCAGCAGTCATCCGGGACAGAGCTATGGCTACACCTTC. Its translation is CASSHPGQSYGYTF.

V and J are TRBV5-1 and TRBJ2-1; D unclear. The CDR3 totals 13 residues. Germline loops: CDR1 SGHRS, CDR2 YFSETQ. V shed 3 bases and J shed 5 bases, with 9 bases lying between them. Here the CDR3 reads CASSSDPNNEQFF. For the CDR3, the DNA is TGCGCCAGCAGCTCCGACCCTAACAATGAGCAGTTCTTC.

This clonotype was picked up many times. The V and J genes are TRBV11-3 and TRBJ2-1; 7 nucleotides agree with TRBD1. The CDR3 is 15 amino acids. Germline CDR1 reads SGHNT; CDR2 reads YENEEA. The V segment lost 5 bases and the J segment 3 bases; nucleotides outside the gene matches: 7. The CDR3 loop is CASSRDDRDYNEQFF. CDR3 DNA: TGTGCCAGCAGCCGTGACGACAGGGACTACAATGAGCAGTTCTTC.

This clonotype was seen at least ten times. The chain couples TRBV30 to TRBJ2-2; D is unclear. The CDR3 runs 14 residues. Germline-derived CDR1 and CDR2 are GTSNPN and SVGIG (reference sequence). Trimming removed 5 bases from V and 6 bases from J, with 16 bases in between. This CDR3 reads CAWLGPGSPGELFF. Here the CDR3 DNA reads TGTGCCTGGCTCGGACCCGGGTCCCCCGGGGAGCTGTTTTTT.

The sample holds many counts of this clonotype. The chain uses TRBV13 and TRBJ2-7; D may be TRBD2 (6 bases). CDR1 and CDR2 from the germline V gene are PRHDT and FYEKMQ (reference sequence). Trimming pared 0 bases from V and 6 bases from J, leaving 15 bases between. The CDR3 covers 15 residues. The DNA of the CDR3 is TGTGCCAGCAGCTTAGGGGACTACCCCAGGCCCGAGCAGTACTTC. This sequence encodes CASSLGDYPRPEQYF. Filled out from reference TRBV13 and TRBJ2-7, the complete variable domain reads AAGVIQSPRHLIKEKRETATLKCYPIPRHDTVYWYQQGPGQDPQFLISFYEKMQSDKGSIPDRFSAQQFSDYHSELNMSSLELGDSALYFCASSLGDYPRPEQYFGPGTRLTVT.

The V and J genes are TRBV18 and TRBJ1-2; 8 nucleotides line up with TRBD1. J was trimmed by 7 bases and V by 3 bases; bases with no gene match: 4. The CDR3 is made up of 13 amino acids. Germline V gene data show CDR1 as KGHSH and CDR2 as LQKENI. CDR3 coding DNA: TGTGCCAGCTCACCGGACAGGGAGAGTGGCTACACCTTC. Its translation: CASSPDRESGYTF.

The chain joins TRBV12-3 or TRBV12-4 to TRBJ2-2; 7 nucleotides agree with TRBD2. This CDR3 is 16 amino acids long. V shed 7 bases and J 6 bases; nucleotides not matched to a gene: 14. CDR3 protein: CASKLGGPYDAGELFF. The CDR3 DNA sequence: TGTGCCAGCAAACTGGGAGGGCCTTATGATGCCGGGGAGCTGTTTTTT.

The genes are TRBV2 and TRBJ2-7, with TRBD2 identical over 7 bases. V dropped 3 bases and J dropped 0; count of bases not matched to a gene: 2. The germline gives CDR1 SNHLY, CDR2 FYNNEI. The CDR3 covers 14 residues. The CDR3 coding sequence is TGTGCCAGCAGTGAGTGGGACTACTCCTACGAGCAGTACTTC. It is translated as CASSEWDYSYEQYF.

This clonotype appeared many times. This chain links TRBV12-3 or TRBV12-4 with TRBJ2-1; D is unresolved. V lost 3 bases and J lost 9, with 15 bases in between. This CDR3 spans 14 amino acids. The CDR3 DNA follows: TGTGCCAGCAGTTTCCCCGGAGTGGGCGGTGAGCAGTTCTTC. It is translated as CASSFPGVGGEQFF.

This clonotype has at least ten counts. This rearrangement joins TRBV5-1 to TRBJ2-3, with D unclear. Looked up from germline, CDR1 is SGHRS and CDR2 is YFSETQ. Trimming left V 4 bases short and J 2 bases short, with 11 bases between. The CDR3 length is 14 residues. CDR3 protein: CASSDGESTDTQYF. The CDR3 DNA is TGCGCCAGCAGCGATGGAGAGTCCACAGATACGCAGTATTTT.

This clonotype was recorded at least ten times. V and J are TRBV5-1 and TRBJ2-7; TRBD1 agrees at 7 bases. V lost 4 bases and J lost 0; bases outside the gene matches: 7. The CDR3 spans 15 residues. Germline V gene data show CDR1 as SGHRS and CDR2 as YFSETQ. The CDR3 nucleotides read TGCGCCAGCAGCCCAGGGGGATCCACCTCCTACGAGCAGTACTTC. As protein: CASSPGGSTSYEQYF.

This clonotype was recorded at least ten times. V gene TRBV3-1 combines with J gene TRBJ2-7, with 10 bases that match TRBD1. CDR3 length: 15 amino acids. Germline CDR1 and CDR2: LGHDT and YNNKEL (reference sequence). Trimming at V came to 1 base and at J to 6 bases, leaving 6 bases not matched to a gene. CDR3 protein: CASSQGPGQGIEQYF. CDR3 nucleotide sequence: TGTGCCAGCAGCCAAGGCCCGGGACAGGGGATCGAGCAGTACTTC.

The table lists this clonotype with many counts. The chain recombines TRBV30 with TRBJ1-6, with a tentative D call TRBD1 (5 bases). Germline V CDR1 and CDR2: GTSNPN, SVGIG (reference sequence). The ends were cut back, 4 bases at V and 5 bases at J, with 12 bases in the middle. This CDR3 has 14 residues. CDR3 in amino acids: CAWNQGIHNSPLHF. The CDR3, as DNA: TGTGCCTGGAATCAGGGAATACATAATTCACCCCTCCACTTT.

The table lists this clonotype with many counts. The chain employs TRBV11-2 and TRBJ2-5; either TRBD1 or TRBD2 may fit D (5 bases each). CDR3 length: 15 amino acids. Germline loops: CDR1 SGHAT, CDR2 FQNNGV. V was cut by 2 bases and J by 1 base, with 11 bases left in between. The CDR3 spells CASSLLSGTQETQYF. CDR3 coding DNA: TGTGCCAGCAGCTTATTAAGTGGGACCCAAGAGACCCAGTACTTC. The full variable domain, its missing parts supplied by reference TRBV11-2 and TRBJ2-5, is EAGVAQSPRYKIIEKRQSVAFWCNPISGHATLYWYQQILGQGPKLLIQFQNNGVVDDSQLPKDRFSAERLKGVDSTLKIQPAKLEDSAVYLCASSLLSGTQETQYFGPGTRLLVL.

This clonotype was detected ten times or more. This rearrangement joins TRBV7-9 to TRBJ1-1; no definite D call. V shed 4 bases and J shed 0 bases, with 15 bases lying between them. Germline V gives CDR1 SEHNR, CDR2 FQNEAQ (reference sequence). The CDR3 is made up of 16 amino acids. CDR3 protein: CASSWLGEWMNTEAFF. DNA of the CDR3: TGTGCCAGCAGCTGGCTTGGGGAGTGGATGAACACTGAAGCTTTCTTT.

The table lists this clonotype with a few counts. This chain connects TRBV4-2 to TRBJ1-1; no clear D gene. Trimming left V 1 base short and J 1 base short, with 4 bases between. CDR3 length equals 13 residues. The V gene's germline CDR1 is LGHNA and CDR2 YNFKEQ. The CDR3 bases are TGTGCCAGCAGCCAAGTGGAGAACACTGAAGCTTTCTTT. It yields the protein CASSQVENTEAFF.